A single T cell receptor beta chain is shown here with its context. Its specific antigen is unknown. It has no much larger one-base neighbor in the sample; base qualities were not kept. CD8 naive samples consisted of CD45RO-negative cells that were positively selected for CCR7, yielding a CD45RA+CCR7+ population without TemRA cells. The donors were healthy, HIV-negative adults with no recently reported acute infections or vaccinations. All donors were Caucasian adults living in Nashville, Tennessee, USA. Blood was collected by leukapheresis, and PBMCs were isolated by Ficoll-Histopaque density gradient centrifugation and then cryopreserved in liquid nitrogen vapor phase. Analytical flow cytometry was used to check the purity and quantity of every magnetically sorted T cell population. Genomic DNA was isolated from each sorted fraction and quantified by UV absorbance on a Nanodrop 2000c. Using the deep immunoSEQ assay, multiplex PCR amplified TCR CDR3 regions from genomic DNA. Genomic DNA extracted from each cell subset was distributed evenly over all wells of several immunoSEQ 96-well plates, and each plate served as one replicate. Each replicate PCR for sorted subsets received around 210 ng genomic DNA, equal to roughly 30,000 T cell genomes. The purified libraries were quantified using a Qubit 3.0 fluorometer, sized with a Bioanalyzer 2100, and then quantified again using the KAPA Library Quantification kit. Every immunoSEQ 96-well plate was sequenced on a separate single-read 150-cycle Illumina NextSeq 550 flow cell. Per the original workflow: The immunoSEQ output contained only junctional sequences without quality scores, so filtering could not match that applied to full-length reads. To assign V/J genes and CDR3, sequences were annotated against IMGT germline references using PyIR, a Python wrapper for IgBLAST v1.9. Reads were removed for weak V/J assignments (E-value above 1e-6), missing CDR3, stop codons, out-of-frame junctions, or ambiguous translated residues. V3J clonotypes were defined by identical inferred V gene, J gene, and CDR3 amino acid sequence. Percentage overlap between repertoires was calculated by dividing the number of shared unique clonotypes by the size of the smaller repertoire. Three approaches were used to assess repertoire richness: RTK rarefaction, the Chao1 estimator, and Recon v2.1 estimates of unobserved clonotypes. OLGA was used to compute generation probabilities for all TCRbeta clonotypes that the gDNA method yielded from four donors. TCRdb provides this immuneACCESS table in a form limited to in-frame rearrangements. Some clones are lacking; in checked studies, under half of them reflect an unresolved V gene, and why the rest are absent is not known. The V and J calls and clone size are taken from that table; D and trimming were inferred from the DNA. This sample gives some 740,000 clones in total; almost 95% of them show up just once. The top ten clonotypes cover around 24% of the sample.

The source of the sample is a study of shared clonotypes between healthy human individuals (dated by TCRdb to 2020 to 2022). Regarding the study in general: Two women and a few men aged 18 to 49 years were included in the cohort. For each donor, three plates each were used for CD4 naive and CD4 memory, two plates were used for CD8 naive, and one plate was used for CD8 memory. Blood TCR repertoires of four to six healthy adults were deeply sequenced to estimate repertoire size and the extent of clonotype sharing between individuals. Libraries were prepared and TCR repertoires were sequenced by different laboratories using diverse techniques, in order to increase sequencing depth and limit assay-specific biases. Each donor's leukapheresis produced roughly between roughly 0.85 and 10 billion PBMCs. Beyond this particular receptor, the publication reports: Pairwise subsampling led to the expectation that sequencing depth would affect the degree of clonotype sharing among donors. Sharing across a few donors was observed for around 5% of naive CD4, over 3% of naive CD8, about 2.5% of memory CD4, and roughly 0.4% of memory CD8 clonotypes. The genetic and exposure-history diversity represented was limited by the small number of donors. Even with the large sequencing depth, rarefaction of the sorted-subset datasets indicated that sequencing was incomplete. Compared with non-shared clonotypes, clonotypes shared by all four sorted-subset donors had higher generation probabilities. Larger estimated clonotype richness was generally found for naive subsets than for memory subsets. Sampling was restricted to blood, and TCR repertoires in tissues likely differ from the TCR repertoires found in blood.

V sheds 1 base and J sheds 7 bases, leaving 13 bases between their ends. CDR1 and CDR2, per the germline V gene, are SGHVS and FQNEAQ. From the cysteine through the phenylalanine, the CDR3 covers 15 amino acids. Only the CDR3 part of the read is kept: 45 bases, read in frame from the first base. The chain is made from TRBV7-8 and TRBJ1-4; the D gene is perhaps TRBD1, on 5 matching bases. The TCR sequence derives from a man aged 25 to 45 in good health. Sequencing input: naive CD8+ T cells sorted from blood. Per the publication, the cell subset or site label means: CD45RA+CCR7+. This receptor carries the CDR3 CASSLVQGSSEKLFF. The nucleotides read TGTGCCAGCAGCTTAGTTCAGGGCTCTTCTGAAAAACTGTTTTTT.